These 14 T cell receptor beta chains were all obtained from the same sample, sequenced in a study of technical replicates of blood from a handful of donors. Sequencing was performed with immunoSEQ multiplex PCR; in TCRdb, only in-frame clones are kept and a portion is missing. The data hold about 89,000 clones, with 85% to 95% observed a single time. Sequenced input: T cells isolated from PBMCs. The receptors stem from a human donor in good health.

CDR3 sequence reads: CASTQGTGSSTDTQYF. As DNA, the CDR3 is TGCGCCAGCACCCAAGGGACAGGGTCTAGCACAGATACGCAGTATTTT. This chain joins TRBV5-1 and TRBJ2-3; TRBD1 matches at 9 bases. The CDR3 loop spans 16 amino acids. Trimming cost V 6 bases and J 0 bases; bases outside gene matches: 8. Germline V gives CDR1 SGHRS, CDR2 YFSETQ.

The chain carries TRBV25-1 and TRBJ1-1, with 8 bases lining up with TRBD1. Looked up from germline, CDR1 is MGHDK and CDR2 is SYGVNS. The CDR3 extends over 16 amino acids. V gave up 1 base and J gave up 2 bases; unmatched junction bases: 6. The CDR3, as DNA: TGTGCCAGCAGTGAATGGTGGGACAGGACAAACACTGAAGCTTTCTTT. Residues: CASSEWWDRTNTEAFF.

The chain employs TRBV28 and TRBJ2-7; 7 nucleotides match TRBD2. The germline V gene encodes CDR1 MDHEN and CDR2 SYDVKM. Germline trimming cut 5 bases from V and 3 bases from J; bases unmatched to any gene: 7. The CDR3 loop spans 14 amino acids. CDR3 DNA: TGTGCCAGCAGTGCGTCGAGCGGGATCTACGAGCAGTACTTC. Residues: CASSASSGIYEQYF.

This clone was counted once. The chain is built from TRBV6-6 and TRBJ1-2; D might be TRBD1 (6 bases). This CDR3 has 12 amino acids. Trimming shortened V by 7 bases and J by 8 bases, and 14 bases separated the two germline ends. Per germline, CDR1 MNHNY and CDR2 SVGAGI (reference sequence). The CDR3 sequence: CASKTQGGGYTF. In DNA, the CDR3 is TGTGCCAGCAAGACACAGGGAGGGGGCTACACCTTC.

The rearrangement links TRBV9 to TRBJ2-2; D possibly corresponds to TRBD2 (5 bases). V lost 1 base, J lost 5 bases, and 12 bases lay in between. CDR1 and CDR2 (germline): SGDLS, YYNGEE. The CDR3 length is 15 residues. CDR3 coding DNA: TGTGCCAGCAGCGTATCAGCTAGCTCTACCGGGGAGCTGTTTTTT. Its translation is CASSVSASSTGELFF.

The chain uses TRBV15 and TRBJ2-7; no reliable D call. Between the trimmed V and J ends, which lost 0 bases and 1 base, there was a span of 4 bases. From germline, CDR1 is LNHNV and CDR2 YYDKDF (reference sequence). The CDR3 is 13 residues long. The CDR3 sequence is CATSRDLSYEQYF. In nucleotides, the CDR3 is TGTGCCACCAGCAGAGATTTATCCTACGAGCAGTACTTC.

This clone has only one observation. The V call is TRBV4-2, the J call TRBJ1-5; possibly TRBD1 for D (5 bases). This CDR3 is 19 amino acids long. Germline V lookup: CDR1 LGHNA, CDR2 YNFKEQ. V was cut by 0 bases and J by 2 bases, with 20 bases left in between. The CDR3 DNA sequence: TGTGCCAGCAGCCAAGAAATTTATCTGGAGGGGTTTGGCAATCAGCCCCAGCATTTT. It specifies CASSQEIYLEGFGNQPQHF.

The V call is TRBV28, the J call TRBJ2-6; 8 positions match TRBD1. From germline, CDR1 is MDHEN and CDR2 SYDVKM. This CDR3 region has 17 residues. The J segment lost 0 bases and the V segment lost 3 bases, leaving 4 bases of the junction unmatched. CDR3 protein: CASSFVDRASGANVLTF. The CDR3 coding sequence is TGTGCCAGCAGTTTTGTGGACAGGGCCTCTGGGGCCAACGTCCTGACTTTC.

The rearrangement links TRBV5-1 to TRBJ2-3; 8 bases align to TRBD1. Germline loops: CDR1 SGHRS, CDR2 YFSETQ. Trimming at V came to 5 bases and at J to 3 bases, leaving 5 bases not matched to a gene. The CDR3 runs to 14 residues. CDR3 sequence reads: CASRTGEGTDTQYF. In DNA, the CDR3 is TGCGCCAGCAGGACAGGGGAAGGGACAGATACGCAGTATTTT.

The V gene is TRBV11-2, the J gene TRBJ2-7; 9 nucleotides line up with TRBD1. This CDR3 is 15 amino acids long. Losses at the gene ends were 4 bases for V and 3 bases for J; bases not matched to a gene: 7. Germline CDR1 SGHAT, CDR2 FQNNGV. DNA of the CDR3: TGTGCCAGCAGCTCCCTTCGGACAGGGGTCTACGAGCAGTACTTC. The encoded protein is CASSSLRTGVYEQYF. Variable domain in full (rest from reference TRBV11-2 and TRBJ2-7): EAGVAQSPRYKIIEKRQSVAFWCNPISGHATLYWYQQILGQGPKLLIQFQNNGVVDDSQLPKDRFSAERLKGVDSTLKIQPAKLEDSAVYLCASSSLRTGVYEQYFGPGTRLTVT.

The rearrangement uses TRBV7-6 and TRBJ2-6; D gene uncertain. This CDR3 has 15 residues. V was pared by 2 bases and J by 4 bases, with 9 bases between. Germline loops: CDR1 SGHVS, CDR2 FNYEAQ. The CDR3 protein is CASSLIEAGANVLTF. Here the CDR3 DNA reads TGTGCCAGCAGCTTAATTGAGGCCGGGGCCAACGTCCTGACTTTC.

The chain recombines TRBV27 with TRBJ1-1; TRBD1 might be the D (6 bases). CDR1 and CDR2 (germline): MNHEY, SMNVEV (reference sequence). Trimming took off 8 bases at V and 11 bases at J, with 24 bases between the two ends. This CDR3 contains 14 residues. The CDR3 sequence: CASGLRQDERSAFF. Written as DNA, the CDR3 is TGTGCCAGCGGCCTCAGACAGGACGAAAGGTCGGCTTTCTTT.

The rearrangement uses TRBV2 and TRBJ2-2; D possibly corresponds to TRBD2 (6 bases). CDR1 and CDR2 from the germline V gene are SNHLY and FYNNEI. There are 14 residues in the CDR3. Trimming stripped 11 bases from V and 5 bases from J, with 18 bases between. CDR3 sequence (DNA): TGTGCCGGACGAGGAGGGCTTCAGACCGGGGAGCTGTTTTTT. It codes for CAGRGGLQTGELFF.

The CDR3 loop is CATSSREETQYF. The CDR3 nucleotides are TGTGCCACCAGCTCCCGAGAAGAGACCCAGTACTTC. This chain links TRBV15 with TRBJ2-5; D ambiguous. Trimming cost V 5 bases and J 3 bases, with 7 bases left between them. The CDR3 is 12 residues long. Germline loops: CDR1 LNHNV, CDR2 YYDKDF (reference sequence).